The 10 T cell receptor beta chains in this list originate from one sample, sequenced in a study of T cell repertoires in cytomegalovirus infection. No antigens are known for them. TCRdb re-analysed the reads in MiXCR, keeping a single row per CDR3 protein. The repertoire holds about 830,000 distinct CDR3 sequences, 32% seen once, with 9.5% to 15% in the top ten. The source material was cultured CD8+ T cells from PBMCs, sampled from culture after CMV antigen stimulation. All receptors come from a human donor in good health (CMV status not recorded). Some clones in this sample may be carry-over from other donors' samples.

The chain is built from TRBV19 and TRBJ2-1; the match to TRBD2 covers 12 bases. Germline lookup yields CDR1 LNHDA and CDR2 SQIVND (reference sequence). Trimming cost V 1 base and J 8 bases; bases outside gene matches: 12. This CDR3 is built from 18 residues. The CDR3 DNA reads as TGTGCCAGTAGTATAGTTATTGCTAGCGGGGGGGCCGTCTATGAGCAGTTCTTC. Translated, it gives CASSIVIASGGAVYEQFF.

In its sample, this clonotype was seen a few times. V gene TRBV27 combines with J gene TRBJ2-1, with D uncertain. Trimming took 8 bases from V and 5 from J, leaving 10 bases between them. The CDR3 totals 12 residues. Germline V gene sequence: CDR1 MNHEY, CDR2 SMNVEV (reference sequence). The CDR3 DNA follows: TGTGCCAGCTCAAAAGCCCACAATGAGCAGTTCTTC. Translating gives CASSKAHNEQFF.

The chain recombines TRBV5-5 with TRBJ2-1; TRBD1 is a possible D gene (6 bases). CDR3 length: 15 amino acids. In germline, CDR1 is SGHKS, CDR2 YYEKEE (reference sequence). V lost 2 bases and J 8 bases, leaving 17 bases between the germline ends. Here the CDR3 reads CASSFQGPRRDEQFF. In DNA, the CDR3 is TGTGCCAGCAGCTTTCAGGGGCCCCGGCGGGATGAGCAGTTCTTC.

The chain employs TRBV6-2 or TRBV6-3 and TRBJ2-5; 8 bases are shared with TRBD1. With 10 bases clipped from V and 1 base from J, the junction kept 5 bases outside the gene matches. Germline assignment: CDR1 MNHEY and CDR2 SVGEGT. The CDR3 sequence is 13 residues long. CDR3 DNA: TGTGCCACAAGACAGGGGCTCCAAGAGACCCAGTACTTC. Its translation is CATRQGLQETQYF.

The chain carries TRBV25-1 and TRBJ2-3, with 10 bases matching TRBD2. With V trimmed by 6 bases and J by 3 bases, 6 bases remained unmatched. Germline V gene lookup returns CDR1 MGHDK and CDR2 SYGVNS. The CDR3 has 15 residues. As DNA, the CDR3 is TGTGCCAGCAGATCCCCTAGCGGGGGTACAGATACGCAGTATTTT. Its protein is CASRSPSGGTDTQYF.

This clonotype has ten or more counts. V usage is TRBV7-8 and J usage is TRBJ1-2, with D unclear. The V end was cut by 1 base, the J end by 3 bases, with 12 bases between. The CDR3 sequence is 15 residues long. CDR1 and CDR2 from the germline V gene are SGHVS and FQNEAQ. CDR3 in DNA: TGTGCCAGCAGCTTAGGGGCTGAGGTTTACTATGGCTACACCTTC. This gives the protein CASSLGAEVYYGYTF.

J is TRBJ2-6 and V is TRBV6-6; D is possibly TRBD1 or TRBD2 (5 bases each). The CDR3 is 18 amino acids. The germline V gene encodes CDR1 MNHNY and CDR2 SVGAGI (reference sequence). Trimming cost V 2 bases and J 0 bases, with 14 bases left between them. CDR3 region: CASSYGAGRVSGANVLTF. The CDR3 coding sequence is TGTGCCAGCAGTTACGGGGCGGGTCGAGTCTCTGGGGCCAACGTCCTGACTTTC.

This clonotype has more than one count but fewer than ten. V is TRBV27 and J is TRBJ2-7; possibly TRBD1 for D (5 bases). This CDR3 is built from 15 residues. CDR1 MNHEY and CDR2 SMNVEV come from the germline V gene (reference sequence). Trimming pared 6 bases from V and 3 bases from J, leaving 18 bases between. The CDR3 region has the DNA TGTGCCAGCAGCCCCACGGCAGGGCTTGGCTACGAGCAGTACTTC. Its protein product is CASSPTAGLGYEQYF.

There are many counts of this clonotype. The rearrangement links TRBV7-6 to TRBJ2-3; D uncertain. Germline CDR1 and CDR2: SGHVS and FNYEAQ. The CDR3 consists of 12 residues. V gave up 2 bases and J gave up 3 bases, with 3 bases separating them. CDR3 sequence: CASSLKTDTQYF. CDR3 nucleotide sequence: TGTGCCAGCAGCTTAAAGACAGATACGCAGTATTTT.

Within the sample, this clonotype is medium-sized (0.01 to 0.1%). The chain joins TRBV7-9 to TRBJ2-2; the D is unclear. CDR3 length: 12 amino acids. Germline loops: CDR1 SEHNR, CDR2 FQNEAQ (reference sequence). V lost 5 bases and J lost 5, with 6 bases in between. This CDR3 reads CASSRPTGELFF. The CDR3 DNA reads TGTGCCAGCAGCCGCCCAACCGGGGAGCTGTTTTTT.